This T cell receptor beta chain was recovered during a study of OX40 agonist ivuxolimab in advanced cancers. For context, the study as a whole: Ivuxolimab, which targeted the costimulatory receptor OX40 (CD134), was an agonistic, fully human IgG2 monoclonal antibody. Intravenous ivuxolimab was administered to patients every 2 weeks at six dose levels: 0.01, 0.1, 0.3, 1.5, 3 and 10 mg/kg. Among the approximately 54 dose-escalation patients, around 20 had hepatocellular carcinoma, some 15 melanoma, 9 renal cell carcinoma and 9 head and neck cancer. The dose-escalation cohort was 80% to 90% male with a mean age of about 65 years, ranging from roughly 23 to 90. Patients were allowed to have had prior anti-PD-1, anti-PD-L1 or anti-CTLA-4 therapy, and 30% to 40% of the dose-escalation patients had been treated with checkpoint inhibitors. Partial responses were achieved by three dose-escalation patients, of whom one had hepatocellular carcinoma and two had cutaneous melanoma. Peripheral TCRbeta sequencing aimed to test whether ivuxolimab altered TCR sequence diversity and caused clonal T-cell expansion. The paper describes the monotherapy dose-escalation part (N of about 52 patients) of the phase I trial of ivuxolimab.

Genomic DNA was extracted from sorted cells for sequencing of the TCRbeta CDR3 region. TCRbeta CDR3 regions were sequenced using the immunoSEQ Assay. The clones in this table, taken by TCRdb from immuneACCESS, are in-frame only. Not every clone is retained; where verified, under half of the shortfall comes from an unresolved V gene, and the cause of the rest is unknown. A total of 50,000 to 60,000 clones appear in this sample, roughly 90% of them only once. The ten largest clones capture around 5% of the sample. About this clone: This clone's antigen is unknown. No clone much larger than this one lies a single base away; base qualities are absent.

The trial excluded patients who had a history of autoimmune disease or were on systemic immunosuppression. Peripheral blood for TCR sequencing was collected from all dose cohorts at baseline, on cycle 4 day 1, and on cycle 7 day 1. The samples were taken from a phase I, first-in-human, multicenter, open-label dose-escalation trial of ivuxolimab. Adults with locally advanced or metastatic melanoma, renal cell carcinoma, hepatocellular carcinoma or head and neck squamous cell carcinoma were enrolled in the trial. Before TCR sequencing, CD4+ T cells and CD8+ T cells from peripheral blood were sorted into separate populations. The CDR3, from cysteine to phenylalanine, totals 11 residues. Left in the record is the CDR3 DNA by itself, 33 bases read in frame from the first base. V was cut back by 4 bases and J by 4 bases, leaving a gap of 7 bases between them. CDR1 is given as DFQATT and CDR2 as SNEGSKA, both from the germline V gene (reference sequence).

Here is what the overall study found, with its caveats: On average, CD8+ T cells showed more expanded clones than CD4+ T cells after ivuxolimab. Which antigens the clonally expanded peripheral T cells were specific for was not determined. In partial responders in the 0.1-3.0 mg/kg groups, normalized peripheral clonal expansion was found to be among the lowest, especially among CD8+ T cells. Low levels of normalized T-cell clonal expansion were also seen in some nonresponding patients. At doses of 0.1 to 3.0 mg/kg, clonal expansion of both CD4+ and CD8+ blood T cells was observed from baseline to week 6.

Material: CD4+ or CD8+ T cells sorted from blood, obtained in a trial of the OX40 agonist ivuxolimab. The receptor chain draws on TRBV20-1 and TRBJ1-2; the D gene cannot be named for sure. This clonotype originated in an adult with an advanced solid tumor such as melanoma, head and neck, liver or kidney cancer. CDR3 sequence: CSANDGYGYTF. The DNA is as follows: TGCAGTGCTAACGACGGCTATGGCTACACCTTC.